This T cell receptor beta chain was profiled in a study of T cell responses to AZD1222 COVID-19 vaccine. CDR3 size: 21 residues. From germline, CDR1 is SGHVS and CDR2 FNYEAQ. Germline trimming cut 4 bases from V and 4 bases from J; bases unmatched to any gene: 17. Assay: immunoSEQ multiplex PCR; the TCRdb copy retains only in-frame clones and omits some. The sample holds 50,000 to 70,000 clones, approximately 92% seen once. The chain has TRBV7-6 and TRBJ2-2, with TRBD2 matching 14 bases. The source of this sequence is an adult who received the AZD1222 COVID-19 vaccine. Sequencing was performed on peripheral blood, taken 28 days after the second AZD1222 dose. DNA of the CDR3: TGTGCCAGCAGCTACCACTCCGGGACTAGCGGGGGAGAAGGTCGCACCGGGGAGCTGTTTTTT. It translates to CASSYHSGTSGGEGRTGELFF. The variable domain in full, completed from reference TRBV7-6 and TRBJ2-2, reads GAGVSQSPRYKVTKRGQDVALRCDPISGHVSLYWYRQALGQGPEFLTYFNYEAQQDKSGLPNDRFSAERPEGSISTLTIQRTEQRDSAMYRCASSYHSGTSGGEGRTGELFFGEGSRLTVL.